Presented here are 25 T cell receptor beta chains from one specimen sequenced in a study of T cell clonotyping in hematopoietic cell transplantation. Assay used: immunoSEQ multiplex PCR; TCRdb lists only in-frame clones, some missing. The profile shows approximately 560 clones, approximately 93% of them singletons. The specimen comprised PBMCs, sampled 180 days after allogeneic stem cell transplant. All receptors derive from a male patient aged 50 or older who had an allogeneic stem cell transplant from a related donor, so the T cells may come from the graft donor. Some clones in this sample may be carry-over from other donors' samples.

This rearrangement joins TRBV18 to TRBJ2-2; no firm D call. Per the germline V gene, CDR1 is KGHSH and CDR2 is LQKENI. V was trimmed by 1 base and J by 3 bases, leaving 3 bases between them. The CDR3 has 13 amino acids. This CDR3 is CASSPLHTGELFF. CDR3 nucleotide sequence: TGTGCCAGCTCACCACTGCACACCGGGGAGCTGTTTTTT.

The V and J genes are TRBV11-2 and TRBJ2-2; 10 bases match TRBD2. Losses at the gene ends were 5 bases for V and 1 base for J; bases not matched to a gene: 10. CDR3 size: 18 residues. Germline V gene sequence: CDR1 SGHAT, CDR2 FQNNGV. The CDR3 nucleotides are TGTGCCAGCAGCACCCGACTAGCGGGCTCGAGGAACACCGGGGAGCTGTTTTTT. Protein sequence: CASSTRLAGSRNTGELFF.

The chain uses TRBV29-1 and TRBJ2-7, with 8 positions matching TRBD1. This CDR3 is 12 amino acids long. The junction had 9 bases not matched to a gene; V was cut back by 5 bases and J by 9 bases. Per germline, CDR1 SQVTM and CDR2 ANQGSEA. The CDR3 nucleotides are TGCAGCGTTAGGCAGGGGGCTGATGGGCAGTACTTC. Translating it yields CSVRQGADGQYF.

This chain connects TRBV21-1 to TRBJ2-3; no DNA check was done on the table's D call, TRBD2. TRBV21-1 counts as a pseudogene. The CDR3 runs 16 residues. For the CDR3, the DNA is TGTGCCAGCAGGGTGAGGGCTACAGTCATGCAAGATACGCAGTATTTT. Translation: CASRVRATVMQDTQYF.

This chain joins TRBV11-2 and TRBJ2-3; D may be TRBD2 (6 bases). CDR1 is SGHAT and CDR2 is FQNNGV in the germline V gene. This CDR3 contains 15 residues. Trimming shortened V by 6 bases and J by 4 bases, and 17 bases separated the two germline ends. CDR3 region: CASSKALGSPDTQYF. The DNA of the CDR3 is TGTGCCAGCAGTAAAGCCCTCGGGAGTCCAGATACGCAGTATTTT.

V and J are TRBV5-6 and TRBJ2-1, with D uncertain. Germline-derived CDR1 and CDR2 are SGHDT and YYEEEE. This CDR3 spans 15 amino acids. Trimming shortened V by 4 bases and J by 2 bases, and 13 bases separated the two germline ends. The CDR3 loop reads CASSLDLAPYNEQFF. The CDR3 nucleotides are TGTGCCAGCAGCCTCGACTTGGCGCCCTACAATGAGCAGTTCTTC.

The rearrangement uses TRBV7-6 and TRBJ2-3; TRBD1 aligns across 8 bases. Germline CDR1 reads SGHVS; CDR2 reads FNYEAQ. V gave up 2 bases and J gave up 0 bases; unmatched junction bases: 7. The CDR3 is 17 residues long. This CDR3 is CASSLRQGLASTDTQYF. The CDR3 DNA follows: TGTGCCAGCAGCTTAAGACAGGGGCTCGCTAGCACAGATACGCAGTATTTT.

This chain links TRBV29-1 with TRBJ1-1; D is possibly TRBD1 (5 bases). This CDR3 is 12 amino acids long. V shed 4 bases and J shed 8 bases, with 14 bases lying between them. Germline CDR1 and CDR2: SQVTM and ANQGSEA. The CDR3 DNA is TGCAGCGTTGTTGATCGTGGGGGGGAAGCTTTCTTT. Translation gives CSVVDRGGEAFF.

V and J are TRBV20-1 and TRBJ1-1; D is perhaps TRBD1 (5 bases). There are 11 residues in the CDR3. Per germline, CDR1 DFQATT and CDR2 SNEGSKA (reference sequence). V was clipped by 2 bases and J by 7 bases, with 8 bases between them. CDR3 sequence: CSARTGLEAFF. The CDR3 bases are TGCAGTGCTAGAACAGGTCTTGAAGCTTTCTTT.

This clone was counted once. The rearrangement links TRBV5-1 to TRBJ2-7; TRBD2 matches 9 bases. The CDR3 length is 14 residues. Trimming at V came to 4 bases and at J to 4 bases, leaving 6 bases not matched to a gene. Per germline, CDR1 SGHRS and CDR2 YFSETQ. The chain's CDR3 is CASSSSGGLYEQYF. CDR3 DNA: TGCGCCAGCAGCAGTAGCGGGGGCCTGTACGAGCAGTACTTC. Together with reference TRBV5-1 and TRBJ2-7, the CDR3 gives the full variable domain: KAGVTQTPRYLIKTRGQQVTLSCSPISGHRSVSWYQQTPGQGLQFLFEYFSETQRNKGNFPGRFSGRQFSNSRSEMNVSTLELGDSALYLCASSSSGGLYEQYFGPGTRLTVT.

This rearrangement joins TRBV19 to TRBJ1-3, with D perhaps TRBD1 (6 bases). Trimming left V 8 bases short and J 0 bases short, with 11 bases between. The germline CDR1 and CDR2 sequences are LNHDA and SQIVND (reference sequence). The CDR3 spans 14 residues. CDR3 in amino acids: CASARTDSGNTIYF. The CDR3 DNA is TGTGCCAGTGCCAGGACAGACTCTGGAAACACCATATATTTT.

This chain links TRBV7-8 with TRBJ2-4; D is tentatively TRBD1 or TRBD2 (5 bases each). This CDR3 region has 15 residues. V shed 3 bases and J shed 9 bases, with 18 bases lying between them. Germline CDR1 reads SGHVS; CDR2 reads FQNEAQ. CDR3 coding DNA: TGTGCCAGCAGCTTTTTAGGGACCCAAGTGGGCATTCAGTACTTC. Its protein is CASSFLGTQVGIQYF.

The V call is TRBV5-6, the J call TRBJ2-3; no definite D call. Germline V CDR1 and CDR2: SGHDT, YYEEEE. V lost 4 bases, J lost 0 bases, and 3 bases lay in between. This CDR3 has 12 residues. The CDR3 nucleotides are TGTGCCAGCAGCACTAGCACAGATACGCAGTATTTT. Residues: CASSTSTDTQYF. The complete variable domain, with remaining parts taken from reference TRBV5-6 and TRBJ2-3, reads DAGVTQSPTHLIKTRGQQVTLRCSPKSGHDTVSWYQQALGQGPQFIFQYYEEEERQRGNFPDRFSGHQFPNYSSELNVNALLLGDSALYLCASSTSTDTQYFGPGTRLTVL.

The chain joins TRBV30 to TRBJ1-3, with a weak D call TRBD1 (6 bases). The germline V and J ends were trimmed by 1 base and 4 bases, with 11 bases remaining between them. CDR1 is GTSNPN and CDR2 is SVGIG in the germline V gene (reference sequence). CDR3 length: 14 amino acids. This CDR3 reads CAWSGGGAGNTIYF. The CDR3 nucleotides are TGTGCCTGGAGTGGCGGGGGCGCAGGAAACACCATATATTTT.

This sequence joins TRBV9 and TRBJ1-3; D is ambiguous. Trimming stripped 4 bases from V and 7 bases from J, with 12 bases between. The germline V gene encodes CDR1 SGDLS and CDR2 YYNGEE. The CDR3 has 13 amino acids. CDR3 sequence reads: CASSPRESNTIYF. CDR3 nucleotide sequence: TGTGCCAGCAGCCCCCGAGAGAGCAACACCATATATTTT.

The chain links TRBV18 to TRBJ2-7, with 16 bases aligning to TRBD2. Unmatched junction bases numbered 10, after V lost 6 bases and J lost 5 bases. This CDR3 region has 17 residues. Germline CDR1 is KGHSH and CDR2 is LQKENI. In nucleotides, the CDR3 is TGTGCCAGCTCCGTCCCGGGACTAGCGGGGGGGCTCCACGAGCAGTACTTC. Amino acid sequence: CASSVPGLAGGLHEQYF. Full variable domain (missing parts from reference TRBV18 and TRBJ2-7): NAGVMQNPRHLVRRRGQEARLRCSPMKGHSHVYWYRQLPEEGLKFMVYLQKENIIDESGMPKERFSAEFPKEGPSILRIQQVVRGDSAAYFCASSVPGLAGGLHEQYFGPGTRLTVT.

The chain links TRBV15 to TRBJ1-6; D unresolved. Germline V gene lookup returns CDR1 LNHNV and CDR2 YYDKDF (reference sequence). The CDR3 loop spans 13 amino acids. V gave up 0 bases and J gave up 13 bases, with 10 bases separating them. CDR3 bases: TGTGCCACCAGCAGAGAGACGGCAGCCCCCCTCCACTTT. It codes for CATSRETAAPLHF.

The chain is built from TRBV30 and TRBJ1-6; the D is unclear. Per germline, CDR1 GTSNPN and CDR2 SVGIG (reference sequence). CDR3 length: 14 residues. Trimming removed 3 bases from V and 4 bases from J, with 10 bases in between. CDR3 residues: CAWRGDGYNSPLHF. The CDR3 DNA follows: TGTGCCTGGAGAGGTGACGGTTATAATTCACCCCTCCACTTT.

The CDR3 reads CAWSLDTGGYTF. The CDR3 region has the DNA TGTGCCTGGAGCCTCGACACAGGCGGCTACACCTTC. The J gene is TRBJ1-2, the V gene TRBV30, with D possibly TRBD1 on 5 matching bases. From germline, CDR1 is GTSNPN and CDR2 SVGIG (reference sequence). This CDR3 region has 12 residues. V lost 3 bases, J lost 8 bases, and 13 bases lay in between.

The genes are TRBV5-1 and TRBJ2-7, with D perhaps TRBD1 (5 bases). The CDR3 has 13 residues. Per the germline V gene, CDR1 is SGHRS and CDR2 is YFSETQ. V lost 1 base to trimming and J lost 6 bases, with 11 bases between them. This chain's CDR3 is CASSLQLRGEQYF. DNA of the CDR3: TGCGCCAGCAGCTTGCAGTTAAGGGGCGAGCAGTACTTC.

The chain combines TRBV21-1 with TRBJ1-1. TRBV21-1 is flagged as a pseudogene. This CDR3 spans 16 amino acids. As DNA, the CDR3 is TGTGCCAGCAGACACTCAATAGCACACAATCGCACTGAAGCTTTCTTT. This gives the protein CASRHSIAHNRTEAFF.

The chain is built from TRBV30 and TRBJ1-1; no reliable D call. V was trimmed by 4 bases and J by 4 bases, leaving 10 bases between them. The CDR3 sequence is 12 residues long. The germline CDR1 and CDR2 sequences are GTSNPN and SVGIG (reference sequence). The chain's CDR3 is CAWTNLGTEAFF. The CDR3 coding sequence is TGTGCCTGGACTAACCTGGGCACTGAAGCTTTCTTT.

The chain has TRBV6-5 and TRBJ2-7; no clear D. V was clipped by 6 bases and J by 3 bases, with 9 bases between them. Per germline, CDR1 MNHEY and CDR2 SVGAGI. This CDR3 is built from 12 residues. CDR3 DNA sequence: TGTGCCAGCAGCAGACCCGGCTACGAGCAGTACTTC. The encoded protein is CASSRPGYEQYF.

The V gene is TRBV7-9, the J gene TRBJ1-2; perhaps TRBD1 as D (5 bases). The V and J ends lost 4 bases and 8 bases respectively, with 17 bases between them. Germline V gene sequence: CDR1 SEHNR, CDR2 FQNEAQ (reference sequence). The CDR3 is made up of 14 amino acids. CDR3 sequence (DNA): TGTGCCAGCAGCTCACCCGGGACGTACGGGGGCTACACCTTC. Encoded protein: CASSSPGTYGGYTF. Looking up the rest from reference TRBV7-9 and TRBJ1-2 gives the full variable domain: DTGVSQNPRHKITKRGQNVTFRCDPISEHNRLYWYRQTLGQGPEFLTYFQNEAQLEKSRLLSDRFSAERPKGSFSTLEIQRTEQGDSAMYLCASSSPGTYGGYTFGSGTRLTVV.

The rearrangement joins TRBV30 to TRBJ1-2, with D tentatively TRBD1 (6 bases). V lost 2 bases, J lost 7 bases, and 17 bases lay in between. The CDR3 has 14 amino acids. Germline CDR1 GTSNPN, CDR2 SVGIG (reference sequence). The CDR3 region has the DNA TGTGCCTGGAGTATGGACAGCCGTATTCCTGGCTACACCTTC. It translates to CAWSMDSRIPGYTF.